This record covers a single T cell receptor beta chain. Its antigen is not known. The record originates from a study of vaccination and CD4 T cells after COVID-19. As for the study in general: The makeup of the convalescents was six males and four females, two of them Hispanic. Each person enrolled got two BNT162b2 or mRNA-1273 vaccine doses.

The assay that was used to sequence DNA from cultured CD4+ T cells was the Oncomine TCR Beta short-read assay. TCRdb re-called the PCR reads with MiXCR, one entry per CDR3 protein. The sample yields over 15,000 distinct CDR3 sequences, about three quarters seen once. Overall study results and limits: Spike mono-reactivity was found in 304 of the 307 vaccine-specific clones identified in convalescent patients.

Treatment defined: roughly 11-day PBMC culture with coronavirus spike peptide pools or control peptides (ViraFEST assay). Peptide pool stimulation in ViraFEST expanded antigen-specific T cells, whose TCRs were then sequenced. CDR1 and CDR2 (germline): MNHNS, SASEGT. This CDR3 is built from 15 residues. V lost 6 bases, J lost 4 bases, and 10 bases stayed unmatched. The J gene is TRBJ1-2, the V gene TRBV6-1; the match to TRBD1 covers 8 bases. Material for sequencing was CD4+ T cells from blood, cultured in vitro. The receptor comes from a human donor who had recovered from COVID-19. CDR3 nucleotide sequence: TGTGCCAGCAGGGGGGGACAGGTCATGGCCTATGGCTACACCTTC. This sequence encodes CASRGGQVMAYGYTF.